Sequencing of this T cell receptor (beta chain) was carried out in a study of shared clonotypes between healthy human individuals. Study-wide results and limits: Relative to clonotypes present in all four donors, those not shared had lower generation probabilities. Between a few donors, naive CD4 clonotypes were shared at a level of about 5%.

CDR1 is SGHVS and CDR2 is FNYEAQ in the germline V gene. CDR3 length equals 12 residues. V lost 5 bases and J 5 bases, leaving 7 bases between the germline ends. In the case of this clone: Its antigen is undetermined.

Original methodology: ImmunoSEQ yielded junction-only sequences lacking quality scores, so filtering differed. Produced via immunoSEQ multiplex PCR; TCRdb's table is partial and in-frame only. The DNA gave D and trimming, while V, J and clone size come from that table. The sample carries some 690,000 clones, 90% recorded once. Among the donors, all were Caucasian adults who lived in Nashville, Tennessee. This receptor was taken from a man between 18 and 35 years old in good health. Some clones in this sample may be carry-over from other donors' samples. Material: memory CD8+ T cells from PBMCs. Subset defined: CD45RO+ cells pooled with CCR7-negative TemRA cells. The J gene is TRBJ2-1, the V gene TRBV7-6; D is ambiguous. The CDR3 region has the DNA TGTGCCAGCAGCCCTAGAGACAATGAGCAGTTCTTC. Translating gives CASSPRDNEQFF.